This T cell receptor (beta chain) originates from a study of OX40 agonist ivuxolimab in advanced cancers. Study observations and caveats: Clones of CD4+ and CD8+ blood T cells grew by week 6 at doses of 0.1 to 3.0 mg/kg.

Researchers took blood at baseline, on cycle 4 day 1, and on cycle 7 day 1. TCRdb's copy holds only in-frame clones and misses some; the assay was immunoSEQ multiplex PCR. The sample has approximately 89,000 clones, around 90% seen once. This clone has only one observation. Its target is not known. The CDR3 is made up of 15 amino acids. Losses at the gene ends were 4 bases for V and 4 bases for J; bases not matched to a gene: 10. Germline assignment: CDR1 SGHRS and CDR2 YFSETQ. This clonotype was obtained from an adult with an advanced solid tumor such as melanoma, head and neck, liver or kidney cancer. The chain is built from TRBV5-1 and TRBJ1-1, with TRBD1 identical over 7 bases. Sequenced material: CD4+ or CD8+ T cells sorted from blood, taken in a trial of the OX40 agonist ivuxolimab. The CDR3 bases are TGCGCCAGCAGCACCATAGGGGGCGCGGTCACTGAAGCTTTCTTT. Protein: CASSTIGGAVTEAFF. Variable domain in full (rest from reference TRBV5-1 and TRBJ1-1): KAGVTQTPRYLIKTRGQQVTLSCSPISGHRSVSWYQQTPGQGLQFLFEYFSETQRNKGNFPGRFSGRQFSNSRSEMNVSTLELGDSALYLCASSTIGGAVTEAFFGQGTRLTVV.